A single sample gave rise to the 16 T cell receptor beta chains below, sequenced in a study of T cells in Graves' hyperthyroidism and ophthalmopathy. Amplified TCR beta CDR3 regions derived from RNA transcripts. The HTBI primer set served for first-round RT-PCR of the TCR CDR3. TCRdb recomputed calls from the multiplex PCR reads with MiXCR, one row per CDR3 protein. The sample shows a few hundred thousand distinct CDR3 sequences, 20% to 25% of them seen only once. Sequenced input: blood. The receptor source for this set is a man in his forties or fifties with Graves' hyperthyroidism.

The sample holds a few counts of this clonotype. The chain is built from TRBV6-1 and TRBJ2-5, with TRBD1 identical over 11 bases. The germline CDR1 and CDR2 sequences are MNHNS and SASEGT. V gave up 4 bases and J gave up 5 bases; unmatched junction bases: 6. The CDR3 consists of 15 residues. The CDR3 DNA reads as TGTGCCAGCAGTGCGCGGACAGGGGGCGGGGAGACCCAGTACTTC. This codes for CASSARTGGGETQYF.

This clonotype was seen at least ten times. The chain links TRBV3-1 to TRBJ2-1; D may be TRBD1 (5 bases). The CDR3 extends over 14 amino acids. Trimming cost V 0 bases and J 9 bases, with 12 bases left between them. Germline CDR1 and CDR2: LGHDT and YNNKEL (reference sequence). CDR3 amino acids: CASSQDVGRGEQFF. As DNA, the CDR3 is TGTGCCAGCAGCCAAGATGTAGGAAGGGGTGAGCAGTTCTTC.

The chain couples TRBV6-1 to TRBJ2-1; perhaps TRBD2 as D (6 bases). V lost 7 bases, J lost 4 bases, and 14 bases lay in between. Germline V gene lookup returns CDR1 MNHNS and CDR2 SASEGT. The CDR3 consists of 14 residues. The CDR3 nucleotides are TGTGCCAGCAAGGAGGGGCTGGGGTACAATGAGCAGTTCTTC. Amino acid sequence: CASKEGLGYNEQFF.

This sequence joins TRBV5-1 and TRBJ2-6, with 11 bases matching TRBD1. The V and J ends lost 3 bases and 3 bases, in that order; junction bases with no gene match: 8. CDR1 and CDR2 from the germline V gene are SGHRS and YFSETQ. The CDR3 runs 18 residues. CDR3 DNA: TGCGCCAGCAGCTCCAGATGGGACAGGGGGTTTGGGGCCAACGTCCTGACTTTC. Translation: CASSSRWDRGFGANVLTF. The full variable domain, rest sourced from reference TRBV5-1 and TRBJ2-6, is KAGVTQTPRYLIKTRGQQVTLSCSPISGHRSVSWYQQTPGQGLQFLFEYFSETQRNKGNFPGRFSGRQFSNSRSEMNVSTLELGDSALYLCASSSRWDRGFGANVLTFGAGSRLTVL.

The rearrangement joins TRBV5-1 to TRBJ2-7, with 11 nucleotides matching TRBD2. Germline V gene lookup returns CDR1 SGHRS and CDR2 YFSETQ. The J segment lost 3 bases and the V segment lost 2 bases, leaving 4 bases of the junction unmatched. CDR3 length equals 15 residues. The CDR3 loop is CASSLLAGADYEQYF. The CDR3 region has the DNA TGCGCCAGCAGCTTACTAGCGGGAGCGGACTACGAGCAGTACTTC.

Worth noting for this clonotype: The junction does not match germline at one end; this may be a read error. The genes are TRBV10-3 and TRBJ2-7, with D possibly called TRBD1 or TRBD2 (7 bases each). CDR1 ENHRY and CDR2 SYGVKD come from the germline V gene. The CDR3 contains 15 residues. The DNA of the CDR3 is TGTGTCATCAGTGAGTCAGGGGGGGCCGGGGTCGAGCAGTACTTC. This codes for CVISESGGAGVEQYF.

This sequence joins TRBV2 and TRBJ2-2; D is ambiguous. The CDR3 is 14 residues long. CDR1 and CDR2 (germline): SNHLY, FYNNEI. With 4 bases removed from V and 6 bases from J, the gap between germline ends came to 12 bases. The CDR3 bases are TGTGCCAGCAGTGGAGGCGGCGATGCCGGGGAGCTGTTTTTT. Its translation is CASSGGGDAGELFF.

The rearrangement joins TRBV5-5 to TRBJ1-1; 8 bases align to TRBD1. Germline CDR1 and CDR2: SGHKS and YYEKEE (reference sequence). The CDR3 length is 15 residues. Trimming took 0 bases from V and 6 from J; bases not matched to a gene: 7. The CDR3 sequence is CASSLAPGTGSEAFF. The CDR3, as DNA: TGTGCCAGCAGCTTGGCGCCGGGGACAGGATCTGAAGCTTTCTTT.

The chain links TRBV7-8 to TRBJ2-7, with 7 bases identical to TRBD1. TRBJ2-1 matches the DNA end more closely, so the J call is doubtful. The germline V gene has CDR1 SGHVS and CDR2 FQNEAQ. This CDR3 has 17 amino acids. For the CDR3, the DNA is TGTGCCAGCAGCTTAGACGGACAGGCCGCCCAATTCTACGAGCAGTTCTTC. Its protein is CASSLDGQAAQFYEQFF.

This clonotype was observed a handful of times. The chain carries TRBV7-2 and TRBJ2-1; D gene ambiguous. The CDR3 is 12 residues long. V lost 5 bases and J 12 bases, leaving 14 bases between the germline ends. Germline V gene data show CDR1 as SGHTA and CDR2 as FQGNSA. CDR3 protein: CASSLIRTGQFF. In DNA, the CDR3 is TGTGCCAGCAGCCTCATCAGGACCGGGCAGTTCTTC.

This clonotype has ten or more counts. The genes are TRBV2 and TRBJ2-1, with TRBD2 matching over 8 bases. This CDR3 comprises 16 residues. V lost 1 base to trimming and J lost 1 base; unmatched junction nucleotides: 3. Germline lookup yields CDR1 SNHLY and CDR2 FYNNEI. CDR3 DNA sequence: TGTGCCAGCAGTGAAGGACTAGCGCGTTCCTACAATGAGCAGTTCTTC. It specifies CASSEGLARSYNEQFF.

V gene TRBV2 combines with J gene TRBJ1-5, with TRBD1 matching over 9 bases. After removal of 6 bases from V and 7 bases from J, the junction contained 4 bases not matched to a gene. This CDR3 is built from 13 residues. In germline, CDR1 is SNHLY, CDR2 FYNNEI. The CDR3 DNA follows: TGTGCCAGCAGAGGGACAGGGCGACAGCCCCAGCATTTT. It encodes CASRGTGRQPQHF.

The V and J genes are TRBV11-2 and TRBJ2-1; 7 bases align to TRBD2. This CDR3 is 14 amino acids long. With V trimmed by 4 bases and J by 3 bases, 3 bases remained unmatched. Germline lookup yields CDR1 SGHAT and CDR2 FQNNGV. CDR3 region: CASSYASGYNEQFF. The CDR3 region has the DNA TGTGCCAGCAGCTACGCTAGCGGCTACAATGAGCAGTTCTTC. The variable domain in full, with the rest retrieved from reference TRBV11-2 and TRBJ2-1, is EAGVAQSPRYKIIEKRQSVAFWCNPISGHATLYWYQQILGQGPKLLIQFQNNGVVDDSQLPKDRFSAERLKGVDSTLKIQPAKLEDSAVYLCASSYASGYNEQFFGPGTRLTVL.

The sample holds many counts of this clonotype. DNA of the CDR3: TGTGCCACCGCTAGCGGGAGCTCATCAGATACGCAGTATTTT. Translating gives CATASGSSSDTQYF. This chain joins TRBV12-3 or TRBV12-4 and TRBJ2-3, with 10 bases identical to TRBD2. The ends lost 10 bases at V and 4 bases at J; junction bases unmatched: 8. CDR3 length equals 14 residues.

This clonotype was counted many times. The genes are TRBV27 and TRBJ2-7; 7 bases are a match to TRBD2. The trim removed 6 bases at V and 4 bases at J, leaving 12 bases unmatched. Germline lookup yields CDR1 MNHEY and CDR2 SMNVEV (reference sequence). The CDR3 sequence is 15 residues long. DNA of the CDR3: TGTGCCAGCAGACCTATAGCGGGTAGGGAATACGAGCAGTACTTC. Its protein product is CASRPIAGREYEQYF.

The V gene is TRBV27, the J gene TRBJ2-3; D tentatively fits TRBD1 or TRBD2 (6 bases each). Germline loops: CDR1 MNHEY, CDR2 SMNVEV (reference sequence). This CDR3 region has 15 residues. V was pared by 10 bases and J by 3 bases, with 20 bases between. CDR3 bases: TGTGCCATCACCGTATACGGGGGCGAAACAGATACGCAGTATTTT. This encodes CAITVYGGETDTQYF.